This T cell receptor (beta chain) originates from a study of beta chain features in type 1 diabetes. Since all of the isolated RNA was reverse transcribed, expressed TCRB transcripts were what got sequenced. Profiling relied on immunoSEQ multiplex PCR, and the TCRdb table lists in-frame clones only, not all of them. The profile covers under 800,000 clones, with 15% to 19% appearing a single time and 0.07% to 0.095% taken by the ten largest. The germline V gene has CDR1 SEHNR and CDR2 FQNEAQ (reference sequence). Trimming removed 7 bases at V and 4 bases at J, with 10 bases between. The CDR3 consists of 12 residues.

This rearrangement joins TRBV7-9 to TRBJ1-1; D gene ambiguous. The source is a man between 18 and 29 years old in good health. The sequenced sample consisted of naive CD4+ T cells from blood. The CDR3 loop reads CASMMTTTEAFF. CDR3 coding DNA: TGTGCCAGCATGATGACAACCACTGAAGCTTTCTTT.